These 10 T cell receptor beta chains were sequenced from one sample in a study of T-cell memory formation after mild COVID-19. Each CDR3 protein gets one entry after TCRdb re-called the 5' RACE reads with MiXCR. This table has 220,000 or so distinct CDR3 sequences, 7.5% to 10% appearing once. Input material: PBMCs or a T cell subset sorted from them (not recorded which). The origin of the receptors is a man between 18 and 29 years old who had mild COVID-19 (a few samples of this study predate the infection). Cell type and time point are not known.

V usage is TRBV20-1 and J usage is TRBJ2-2, with 7 bases identical to TRBD1. Germline V gene sequence: CDR1 DFQATT, CDR2 SNEGSKA (reference sequence). This CDR3 region has 14 residues. J gave up 5 bases and V 4 bases, and 7 bases lay outside the gene matches. In DNA form, the CDR3 reads TGCAGTGCTACGACAGGGAAAGGGACCGGGGAGCTGTTTTTT. The encoded protein is CSATTGKGTGELFF.

In this sample, this clonotype turned up many times. The V call is TRBV29-1, the J call TRBJ2-3; unclear D gene. This CDR3 is built from 14 residues. Germline assignment: CDR1 SQVTM and CDR2 ANQGSEA. The V gene lost 4 bases and the J gene lost 0 bases, with 11 bases spanning the gap. This CDR3 reads CSVATASSTDTQYF. The DNA of the CDR3 is TGCAGCGTTGCGACTGCTAGTAGCACAGATACGCAGTATTTT.

J is TRBJ1-4 and V is TRBV29-1; no clear D. The germline CDR1 and CDR2 sequences are SQVTM and ANQGSEA. The CDR3 has 13 residues. Trimming took off 4 bases at V and 4 bases at J, with 10 bases between the two ends. This CDR3 reads CSVGQASNEKLFF. The CDR3 DNA reads as TGCAGCGTTGGGCAGGCGAGTAATGAAAAACTGTTTTTT.

V gene TRBV7-3 combines with J gene TRBJ1-3; D gene uncertain. This CDR3 has 16 amino acids. V shed 0 bases and J shed 0 bases, with 9 bases lying between them. The germline CDR1 and CDR2 sequences are SGHTA and FQGTGA. The CDR3 sequence: CASSLTAGLSGNTIYF. CDR3 sequence (DNA): TGTGCCAGCAGCTTAACGGCGGGCCTCTCTGGAAACACCATATATTTT.

The V and J genes are TRBV12-3 or TRBV12-4 and TRBJ1-5; 9 bases agree with TRBD1. With V trimmed by 7 bases and J by 6 bases, 10 bases remained unmatched. The CDR3 sequence is 15 residues long. CDR3 nucleotide sequence: TGTGCCAGCACCTCAGGGACAGGGATATTTCAGCCCCAGCATTTT. Its protein product is CASTSGTGIFQPQHF.

This clonotype was recorded a few times. This chain joins TRBV2 and TRBJ2-2, with TRBD2 identical over 12 bases. This CDR3 comprises 17 residues. Germline V gene lookup returns CDR1 SNHLY and CDR2 FYNNEI. With V trimmed by 6 bases and J by 4 bases, 9 bases remained unmatched. The CDR3 coding sequence is TGTGCCAGCAGGATACTAGCGGGGGGTGGCAGCACCGGGGAGCTGTTTTTT. It yields the protein CASRILAGGGSTGELFF.

This chain uses TRBV23-1 with TRBJ2-3; 9 bases fit TRBD1. TRBV23-1 carries the ORF label, with uncertain function. V gave up 0 bases and J gave up 0 bases; unmatched junction bases: 7. The CDR3 is made up of 18 amino acids. CDR3 coding DNA: TGCGCCAGCAGTCAATCGGGGGACAGGGTGGGTAGCACAGATACGCAGTATTTT. Protein sequence: CASSQSGDRVGSTDTQYF.

The table lists this clonotype with many counts. The rearrangement uses TRBV6-5 and TRBJ1-2, with D maybe TRBD1 (5 bases). Trimming cost V 5 bases and J 3 bases, with 10 bases left between them. In germline, CDR1 is MNHEY, CDR2 SVGAGI. The CDR3 contains 13 residues. The CDR3 reads CASSRGADYGYTF. In DNA form, the CDR3 reads TGTGCCAGCAGTCGTGGGGCAGACTATGGCTACACCTTC.

This clonotype came up a few times. The chain combines TRBV6-5 with TRBJ2-2, with 7 bases aligning to TRBD1. J lost 0 bases, V lost 5 bases, and 6 bases had no gene match. This CDR3 is built from 16 residues. Germline V CDR1 and CDR2: MNHEY, SVGAGI. The CDR3, as DNA: TGTGCCAGCAGTGACCCTGGGACAGCGAACACCGGGGAGCTGTTTTTT. This translates into CASSDPGTANTGELFF.

This clonotype was found a few times. V is TRBV5-6 and J is TRBJ2-6; D is ambiguous. The CDR3 length is 15 residues. With 0 bases removed from V and 1 base from J, the gap between germline ends came to 5 bases. Germline CDR1 is SGHDT and CDR2 is YYEEEE. The CDR3 DNA sequence: TGTGCCAGCAGCTTGGGACAATCTGGGGCCAACGTCCTGACTTTC. Translation: CASSLGQSGANVLTF.